This TCR beta chain emerged from a study of T-cell memory formation after mild COVID-19. Via MiXCR, TCRdb re-called the 5' RACE reads, giving one row per CDR3 protein. The table lists roughly 620,000 distinct CDR3 sequences, roughly 18% of them singletons. Germline CDR1 SGHDT, CDR2 YYEEEE. The J segment lost 3 bases and the V segment lost 4 bases, leaving 16 bases of the junction unmatched. This CDR3 spans 18 amino acids. Study-wide results and limits: SARS-CoV-2 specificity of second-wave clones peaking day 37 was unconfirmed.

In its sample, this clonotype was seen many times. Antigen unknown. This receptor was obtained from an adult woman who had mild COVID-19 (a few samples of this study predate the infection). Cell type and time point are not known. The V call is TRBV5-6, the J call TRBJ2-3; 8 bases match TRBD1. Sequences were obtained from PBMCs or a T cell subset sorted from them (not recorded which). The CDR3 spells CASSGSRQGASGTDTQYF. For the CDR3, the DNA is TGTGCCAGCAGCGGCTCAAGGCAGGGGGCAAGTGGAACAGATACGCAGTATTTT.